Listed here are 23 T cell receptor beta chains from one sample, sequenced in a study of T cell responses to AZD1222 COVID-19 vaccine. Assay used: immunoSEQ multiplex PCR; TCRdb lists only in-frame clones, some missing. This table has 150,000 to 200,000 clones, roughly 88% appearing once. The sample in question was peripheral blood, obtained 28 days after the second AZD1222 dose. The receptor set was obtained from an adult who received the AZD1222 COVID-19 vaccine.

The chain is built from TRBV19 and TRBJ1-1; possible D gene TRBD1, 6 bases. Trimming removed 4 bases from V and 6 bases from J, with 15 bases in between. From germline, CDR1 is LNHDA and CDR2 SQIVND (reference sequence). The CDR3 is 14 residues long. CDR3 nucleotide sequence: TGTGCCAGTAGTAATCCGGGACACGGCGCTGAAGCTTTCTTT. This encodes CASSNPGHGAEAFF.

This clone occurred a few times. J is TRBJ2-7 and V is TRBV7-8; 8 bases are shared with TRBD2. Germline-derived CDR1 and CDR2 are SGHVS and FQNEAQ. The CDR3 extends over 15 amino acids. The V gene end was trimmed by 7 bases and the J gene end by 0 bases; junction bases not matched to a gene: 8. The CDR3 here is CASIPRGASSYEQYF. The CDR3 region has the DNA TGTGCCAGCATCCCGCGGGGGGCAAGCTCCTACGAGCAGTACTTC.

This chain joins TRBV4-2 and TRBJ1-5; 7 bases line up with TRBD1. The CDR3 runs 15 residues. Germline V gene sequence: CDR1 LGHNA, CDR2 YNFKEQ. With 4 bases clipped from V and 7 bases from J, the junction kept 10 bases outside the gene matches. CDR3 amino acids: CASSLRQGPHQPQHF. Written as DNA, the CDR3 is TGTGCCAGCAGCCTTCGACAGGGCCCTCACCAGCCCCAGCATTTT.

V and J are TRBV30 and TRBJ2-7, with 8 bases aligning to TRBD1. Germline V CDR1 and CDR2: GTSNPN, SVGIG (reference sequence). The CDR3 has 15 amino acids. The J segment lost 5 bases and the V segment lost 2 bases, leaving 11 bases of the junction unmatched. The CDR3 reads CAWSPRTGIVHEQYF. The DNA for the CDR3 is TGTGCCTGGAGTCCCCGGACAGGGATTGTCCACGAGCAGTACTTC.

To note about this clone: At one end, the junction sequence differs from germline, possibly due to a read error. The chain joins TRBV5-6 to TRBJ2-7; D call uncertain. Germline values: CDR1 SGHDT, CDR2 YYEEEE. The CDR3 is made up of 13 amino acids. CDR3 coding DNA: TGTGCCAGCAGCTTGAAGGGTATTGAGAAGCAATACTTC. Translating gives CASSLKGIEKQYF.

The chain is built from TRBV2 and TRBJ1-2; tentatively, D is TRBD1 (5 bases). The V end was cut by 4 bases, the J end by 2 bases, with 14 bases between. This CDR3 has 15 residues. Germline CDR1 is SNHLY and CDR2 is FYNNEI. DNA for the CDR3: TGTGCCAGCAGTGTGGGCGGGGGGTCGAACTATGGCTACACCTTC. Its translation: CASSVGGGSNYGYTF.

The chain links TRBV10-3 to TRBJ1-1; 10 nucleotides match TRBD1. Trimming removed 11 bases from V and 5 bases from J; junction bases left unmatched: 14. Germline CDR1 and CDR2: ENHRY and SYGVKD. There are 15 residues in the CDR3. CDR3 in amino acids: CASSKGQGSGTEAFF. CDR3 sequence (DNA): TGTGCCTCATCAAAGGGACAGGGGAGTGGAACTGAAGCTTTCTTT.

The chain couples TRBV6-1 to TRBJ1-5; TRBD1 might be the D (5 bases). The germline V gene encodes CDR1 MNHNS and CDR2 SASEGT. The length of the CDR3 is 17 residues. The V end was cut by 4 bases, the J end by 4 bases, with 20 bases between. The CDR3 is CASSVSIVTVRNQPQHF. The CDR3 DNA reads as TGTGCCAGCAGTGTCTCAATTGTGACAGTCAGAAATCAGCCCCAGCATTTT.

V and J are TRBV30 and TRBJ1-6; D gene ambiguous. CDR3 length: 14 residues. Germline V gene data show CDR1 as GTSNPN and CDR2 as SVGIG (reference sequence). Trimming pared 0 bases from V and 9 bases from J, leaving 12 bases between. The CDR3 DNA is TGTGCCTGGAGTGTTCTTTTGTCGGGTTCACCCCTCCACTTT. This sequence encodes CAWSVLLSGSPLHF.

V is TRBV29-1 and J is TRBJ2-3; perhaps D is TRBD1 or TRBD2 (6 bases each). Trimming cost V 5 bases and J 4 bases, with 13 bases left between them. Germline V CDR1 and CDR2: SQVTM, ANQGSEA. This CDR3 is built from 13 residues. CDR3 in amino acids: CSVTTGRSDTQYF. Written as DNA, the CDR3 is TGCAGCGTTACTACAGGGAGGTCAGATACGCAGTATTTT.

The CDR3 protein is CASSPRDRGPGGYTF. In DNA form, the CDR3 reads TGTGCCAGCAGCCCCCGGGACAGGGGGCCGGGTGGCTACACCTTC. The V and J genes are TRBV7-2 and TRBJ1-2; 12 nucleotides line up with TRBD1. J gave up 7 bases and V 5 bases, and 8 bases lay outside the gene matches. The CDR3 loop spans 15 amino acids. Germline loops: CDR1 SGHTA, CDR2 FQGNSA. The variable domain in full, completed from reference TRBV7-2 and TRBJ1-2, reads GAGVSQSPSNKVTEKGKDVELRCDPISGHTALYWYRQSLGQGLEFLIYFQGNSAPDKSGLPSDRFSAERTGGSVSTLTIQRTQQEDSAVYLCASSPRDRGPGGYTFGSGTRLTVV.

The chain joins TRBV28 to TRBJ1-1; D unclear. The V gene lost 8 bases and the J gene lost 1 base, with 11 bases spanning the gap. The CDR3 covers 13 residues. Looked up from germline, CDR1 is MDHEN and CDR2 is SYDVKM. The CDR3 here is CASFQLENTEAFF. The DNA of the CDR3 is TGTGCCAGCTTCCAGTTGGAGAACACTGAAGCTTTCTTT. The variable domain in full, with the rest retrieved from reference TRBV28 and TRBJ1-1, is DVKVTQSSRYLVKRTGEKVFLECVQDMDHENMFWYRQDPGLGLRLIYFSYDVKMKEKGDIPEGYSVSREKKERFSLILESASTNQTSMYLCASFQLENTEAFFGQGTRLTVV.

This clone appeared once. This chain uses TRBV5-4 with TRBJ2-7; 8 nucleotides line up with TRBD1. Looked up from germline, CDR1 is SGHNT and CDR2 is YYREEE (reference sequence). The CDR3 totals 13 residues. V lost 0 bases and J lost 6; bases outside the gene matches: 2. DNA for the CDR3: TGTGCCAGCAGCTTGGTCACAGGGGGCGAGCAGTACTTC. Protein sequence: CASSLVTGGEQYF.

V is TRBV4-1 and J is TRBJ1-1; 7 nucleotides agree with TRBD1. CDR3 size: 16 residues. Trimming took 3 bases from V and 3 from J; bases not matched to a gene: 10. The germline gives CDR1 MGHRA, CDR2 YSYEKL. DNA of the CDR3: TGCGCCAGCAGCCAGCCTGGAGACAGGGCTGACACTGAAGCTTTCTTT. It encodes CASSQPGDRADTEAFF.

This chain links TRBV4-2 with TRBJ1-1; D is unclear. Germline loops: CDR1 LGHNA, CDR2 YNFKEQ. The CDR3 has 11 residues. Trimming took 1 base from V and 8 from J, leaving 5 bases between them. CDR3 in DNA: TGTGCCAGCAGCCAAGGGCGCGAAGCTTTCTTT. It is translated as CASSQGREAFF.

The table lists this clone with a few counts. The chain joins TRBV7-8 to TRBJ1-3, with no clear D. The CDR3 consists of 17 residues. Looked up from germline, CDR1 is SGHVS and CDR2 is FQNEAQ. Trimming pared 4 bases from V and 0 bases from J, leaving 16 bases between. CDR3 protein: CASSSRLLRDSGNTIYF. CDR3 in DNA: TGTGCCAGCAGCTCTAGACTACTAAGAGACTCTGGAAACACCATATATTTT.

The gene calls are TRBV27 and TRBJ2-7; D perhaps matches TRBD2 (5 bases). V was cut by 5 bases and J by 5 bases, with 22 bases left in between. Per germline, CDR1 MNHEY and CDR2 SMNVEV (reference sequence). The CDR3 totals 16 residues. The DNA of the CDR3 is TGTGCCAGCAGTCACATCACCTCGACGGGGTGGAACGAGCAGTACTTC. Translating it yields CASSHITSTGWNEQYF.

CDR3 residues: CASSSTGRNGYTF. The CDR3, as DNA: TGTGCCAGCAGTTCGACAGGGCGGAATGGCTACACCTTC. The V gene is TRBV6-6, the J gene TRBJ1-2; the match to TRBD1 covers 7 bases. CDR3 size: 13 residues. V trimming: 4 bases; J trimming: 6 bases; junction bases outside the gene matches: 5. Per germline, CDR1 MNHNY and CDR2 SVGAGI (reference sequence).

The gene calls are TRBV30 and TRBJ1-2; possible D gene TRBD1, 6 bases. The CDR3 extends over 17 amino acids. Trimming left V 3 bases short and J 7 bases short, with 27 bases between. CDR1 and CDR2 from the germline V gene are GTSNPN and SVGIG (reference sequence). CDR3 nucleotides: TGTGCCTGGAGGGACCCGGCACAGGGAAAAAGAGTAGGTGGCTACACCTTC. Its protein product is CAWRDPAQGKRVGGYTF.

CDR3 in DNA: TGTGCCAGCAGCTCGGGACGGGGGACAGATACGCAGTATTTT. Translated, it gives CASSSGRGTDTQYF. This chain uses TRBV5-4 with TRBJ2-3; perhaps TRBD2 as D (6 bases). From germline, CDR1 is SGHNT and CDR2 YYREEE (reference sequence). CDR3 size: 14 residues. The V and J ends lost 3 bases and 3 bases respectively, with 11 bases between them.

The chain has TRBV12-5 and TRBJ2-5; D gene unclear. V was cut by 2 bases and J by 6 bases, with 16 bases left in between. CDR1 is LGHNT and CDR2 is FRNRAP in the germline V gene. The CDR3 is made up of 15 amino acids. CDR3 protein: CASGLSYDGEKTQYF. The CDR3 nucleotides are TGTGCTAGTGGTTTGAGTTATGATGGAGAAAAGACCCAGTACTTC.

This chain uses TRBV5-6 with TRBJ2-5; 9 bases align to TRBD2. The CDR3 loop spans 16 amino acids. V lost 2 bases to trimming and J lost 1 base; unmatched junction nucleotides: 6. In germline, CDR1 is SGHDT, CDR2 YYEEEE. CDR3 residues: CASSLTSGGSQETQYF. The CDR3, as DNA: TGTGCCAGCAGCTTAACGAGCGGGGGGTCCCAAGAGACCCAGTACTTC. The full variable domain, rest sourced from reference TRBV5-6 and TRBJ2-5, is DAGVTQSPTHLIKTRGQQVTLRCSPKSGHDTVSWYQQALGQGPQFIFQYYEEEERQRGNFPDRFSGHQFPNYSSELNVNALLLGDSALYLCASSLTSGGSQETQYFGPGTRLLVL.

V gene TRBV6-6 combines with J gene TRBJ1-6; D possibly corresponds to TRBD1 (5 bases). Germline CDR1 and CDR2: MNHNY and SVGAGI (reference sequence). This CDR3 is built from 14 residues. Trimming shortened V by 8 bases and J by 8 bases, and 16 bases separated the two germline ends. The CDR3 here is CASGAAGGYSPLHF. CDR3 bases: TGTGCCAGCGGGGCGGCTGGGGGATATTCACCCCTCCACTTT.